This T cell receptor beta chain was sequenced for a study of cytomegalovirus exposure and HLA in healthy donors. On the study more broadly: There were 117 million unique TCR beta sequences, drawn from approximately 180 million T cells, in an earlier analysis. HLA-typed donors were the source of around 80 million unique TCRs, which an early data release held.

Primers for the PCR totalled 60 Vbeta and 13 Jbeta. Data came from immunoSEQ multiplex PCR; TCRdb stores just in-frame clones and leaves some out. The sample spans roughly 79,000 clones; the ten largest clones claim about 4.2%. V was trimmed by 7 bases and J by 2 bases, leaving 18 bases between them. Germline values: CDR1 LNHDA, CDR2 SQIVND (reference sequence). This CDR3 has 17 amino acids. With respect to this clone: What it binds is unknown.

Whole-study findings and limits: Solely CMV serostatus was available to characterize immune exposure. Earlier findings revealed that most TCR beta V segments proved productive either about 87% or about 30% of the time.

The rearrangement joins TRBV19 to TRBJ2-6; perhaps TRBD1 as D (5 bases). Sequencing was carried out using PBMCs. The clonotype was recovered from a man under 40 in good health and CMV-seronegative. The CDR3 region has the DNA TGTGCCAGTACCACCCCCTGGGGCGCGGCTGGGGCCAACGTCCTGACTTTC. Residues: CASTTPWGAAGANVLTF.